This is a list of T cell receptor beta chains from one sample in a study of T cells in Graves' hyperthyroidism and ophthalmopathy. TCRdb recomputed calls from the multiplex PCR reads with MiXCR, one row per CDR3 protein. The sample contains about 540,000 distinct CDR3 sequences, about 45% of which appear only once. The sample taken for sequencing was peripheral blood or thyroid tissue (not recorded which). The receptors were sampled from a woman younger than 30 with Graves' hyperthyroidism. CDR3s include the opening cysteine and the closing phenylalanine or tryptophan. A D gene is named only where the DNA matches it firmly. Expanded clones get a size class; other rows say once, few or many, or leave the size out.

D | length | J | size | V | CDR3 | DNA
TRBD1 | 14 | TRBJ1-5 | NA | TRBV25-1 | CASRVRRGNQPQHF | TGTGCCAGCAGAGTGCGCAGGGGGAATCAGCCCCAGCATTTT
TRBD2 | 14 | TRBJ2-7 | NA | TRBV20-1 | CSASILAGTYEQYF | TGCAGTGCTAGTATTCTAGCGGGAACCTACGAGCAGTACTTC
NA | 13 | TRBJ2-5 | once | TRBV6-1 | CASSLDVGETQYF | TGTGCCAGCAGTCTGGATGTGGGCGAGACCCAGTACTTC
NA | 13 | TRBJ1-1 | many | TRBV7-2 | CASSWDLNTEAFF | TGTGCCAGCAGCTGGGACTTGAACACTGAAGCTTTCTTT
NA | 12 | TRBJ2-5 | NA | TRBV29-1 | CSPAPAGETQYF | TGCAGCCCGGCCCCAGCGGGAGAGACCCAGTACTTC
NA | 15 | TRBJ1-1 | NA | TRBV12-3/TRBV12-4 | CASSLFPGPNTEAFF | TGTGCCAGCAGTTTATTTCCGGGGCCGAACACTGAAGCTTTCTTT
NA | 14 | TRBJ1-4 | few | TRBV19 | CASSHRQGDEKLFF | TGTGCCAGTAGCCATCGGCAGGGAGACGAAAAACTGTTTTTT
TRBD1 | 12 | TRBJ1-1 | NA | TRBV29-1 | CSVPTGDTEAFF | TGCAGCGTTCCGACAGGGGACACTGAAGCTTTCTTT
TRBD1 | 14 | TRBJ1-2 | NA | TRBV20-1 | CSARLQGLGGGYTF | TGCAGTGCTCGGTTACAGGGGCTTGGAGGTGGCTACACCTTC
TRBD1 | 15 | TRBJ1-2 | NA | TRBV25-1 | CASSYDRGVDYGYTF | TGTGCCAGCAGTTATGACAGGGGTGTCGACTATGGCTACACCTTC
NA | 12 | TRBJ1-1 | NA | TRBV19 | CASSRQNTKAFF | TGTGCCAGTAGTCGGCAGAACACTAAAGCTTTCTTT
TRBD1 | 14 | TRBJ1-6 | once | TRBV24-1 | CATLDRGPYSPLHF | TGTGCCACCCTCGACAGGGGGCCTTATTCACCCCTCCACTTT
NA | 14 | TRBJ1-2 | NA | TRBV19 | CASTPLGGDYGYTF | TGTGCCAGTACCCCCTTGGGGGGAGACTATGGCTACACCTTC
TRBD1 | 14 | TRBJ1-1 | NA | TRBV10-3 | CASGGESMNTEAFF | TGTGCTTCAGGGGGCGAGTCCATGAACACTGAAGCTTTCTTT
NA | 13 | TRBJ1-1 | NA | TRBV20-1 | CSARGQSNTEAFF | TGCAGTGCTAGAGGTCAATCGAACACTGAAGCTTTCTTT
NA | 13 | TRBJ2-7 | many | TRBV7-2 | CASSFGGAYEQYF | TGTGCCAGCAGCTTCGGGGGCGCCTACGAGCAGTACTTC
TRBD2 | 17 | TRBJ2-7 | NA | TRBV20-1 | CSARDEPGLAASYEQYF | TGCAGTGCTAGAGATGAACCGGGACTAGCGGCCTCCTACGAGCAGTACTTC
NA | 12 | TRBJ1-2 | many | TRBV9 | CASSGNNYGYTF | TGTGCCAGCAGTGGGAATAACTATGGCTACACCTTC
NA | 12 | TRBJ2-7 | NA | TRBV15 | CATPGTTYEQYF | TGTGCCACACCAGGGACAACCTACGAGCAGTACTTC